Presented here are 24 T cell receptor beta chains from one specimen sequenced in a study of shared clonotypes between healthy human individuals. Sequencing used immunoSEQ multiplex PCR; TCRdb keeps in-frame clones, though not all of them. Here the sample spans under 1,100,000 clones, approximately 80% being singletons. The sequenced material came from memory CD4+ T cells from PBMCs. The subset was: CD45RA-negative fraction. These receptors came from a man between 18 and 35 years old in good health. Some clones in this sample may be carry-over from other donors' samples.

The chain couples TRBV2 to TRBJ1-4; D uncertain. The germline CDR1 and CDR2 sequences are SNHLY and FYNNEI. The length of the CDR3 is 14 residues. Trimming took off 3 bases at V and 8 bases at J, with 13 bases between the two ends. CDR3 DNA sequence: TGTGCCAGCAGTGACGGGGTCAGAAGGGAAAAACTGTTTTTT. This encodes CASSDGVRREKLFF.

This chain connects TRBV6-1 to TRBJ2-1, with 9 bases identical to TRBD1. This CDR3 comprises 15 residues. Germline loops: CDR1 MNHNS, CDR2 SASEGT. J was trimmed by 4 bases and V by 5 bases; bases with no gene match: 6. DNA of the CDR3: TGTGCCAGCAGTCCCCGACAGGGGGATTACAATGAGCAGTTCTTC. Translated, it gives CASSPRQGDYNEQFF.

The CDR3 is CSGRGTGYGYTF. The DNA for the CDR3 is TGCAGCGGCCGGGGGACAGGCTATGGCTACACCTTC. This rearrangement joins TRBV29-1 to TRBJ1-2; 8 positions agree with TRBD1. Germline CDR1 is SQVTM and CDR2 is ANQGSEA. V shed 7 bases and J 4 bases; nucleotides not matched to a gene: 5. This CDR3 is 12 amino acids long.

This clone was counted between two and nine times. The DNA for the CDR3 is TGTGCCAGTAGTATTGAAGGGTTAAGTGGCTACACCTTC. As protein: CASSIEGLSGYTF. The rearrangement uses TRBV19 and TRBJ1-2; D not resolved. CDR1 and CDR2 (germline): LNHDA, SQIVND (reference sequence). Deletions cut 3 bases from V and 7 bases from J, with 12 bases between. This CDR3 is 13 amino acids long.

This clone occurred a few times. The rearrangement joins TRBV5-1 to TRBJ2-2, with TRBD1 matching 7 bases. The germline V gene encodes CDR1 SGHRS and CDR2 YFSETQ. The CDR3 is made up of 13 amino acids. The V and J ends lost 4 bases and 6 bases, in that order; junction bases with no gene match: 3. CDR3 region: CASSSQGAGELFF. In DNA form, the CDR3 reads TGCGCCAGCAGCAGTCAGGGGGCCGGGGAGCTGTTTTTT.

The V and J genes are TRBV30 and TRBJ1-1; the match to TRBD1 covers 10 bases. V shed 1 base and J 5 bases; nucleotides not matched to a gene: 16. The CDR3 loop spans 18 amino acids. CDR1 is GTSNPN and CDR2 is SVGIG in the germline V gene (reference sequence). The CDR3 spells CAWSAKARGQGFVTEAFF. DNA for the CDR3: TGTGCCTGGAGTGCAAAGGCCCGGGGACAGGGGTTTGTTACTGAAGCTTTCTTT.

V usage is TRBV2 and J usage is TRBJ1-5; 7 nucleotides match TRBD1. The CDR3 runs to 14 residues. The V and J ends lost 10 bases and 6 bases, in that order; junction bases with no gene match: 12. The germline V gene has CDR1 SNHLY and CDR2 FYNNEI. The CDR3 DNA follows: TGTGCCACCTCTTCCTCAGGGGGGGGTCAGCCCCAGCATTTT. It codes for CATSSSGGGQPQHF.

The chain links TRBV6-1 to TRBJ1-1, with unresolved D. V shed 2 bases and J shed 4 bases, with 8 bases lying between them. CDR1 is MNHNS and CDR2 is SASEGT in the germline V gene. The CDR3 is 13 residues long. CDR3 sequence: CASSEQESTEAFF. CDR3 nucleotides: TGTGCCAGCAGTGAACAGGAGTCCACTGAAGCTTTCTTT.

This sequence joins TRBV27 and TRBJ1-1; 11 bases are shared with TRBD1. V shed 7 bases and J 7 bases; nucleotides not matched to a gene: 8. The CDR3 is 14 residues long. Looked up from germline, CDR1 is MNHEY and CDR2 is SMNVEV (reference sequence). The chain's CDR3 is CASIMDRGRGEAFF. CDR3 DNA sequence: TGTGCCAGCATCATGGACAGGGGGCGCGGTGAAGCTTTCTTT.

This rearrangement joins TRBV7-3 to TRBJ2-7; D call uncertain. V shed 5 bases and J shed 0 bases, with 11 bases lying between them. The germline V gene encodes CDR1 SGHTA and CDR2 FQGTGA. CDR3 length equals 14 residues. DNA for the CDR3: TGTGCCAGCAGCCCCCTTAGGTCCTCCTACGAGCAGTACTTC. The encoded protein is CASSPLRSSYEQYF. The variable domain in full, with the rest retrieved from reference TRBV7-3 and TRBJ2-7, is GAGVSQTPSNKVTEKGKYVELRCDPISGHTALYWYRQSLGQGPEFLIYFQGTGAADDSGLPNDRFFAVRPEGSVSTLKIQRTERGDSAVYLCASSPLRSSYEQYFGPGTRLTVT.

The chain couples TRBV7-8 to TRBJ1-1; the D is unclear. The CDR3 length is 15 residues. V was pared by 0 bases and J by 4 bases, with 12 bases between. CDR1 SGHVS and CDR2 FQNEAQ come from the germline V gene. The CDR3 region is CASSLARRMGTEAFF. The CDR3 region has the DNA TGTGCCAGCAGCTTAGCCAGGCGTATGGGCACTGAAGCTTTCTTT.

The chain couples TRBV2 to TRBJ2-2; 12 nucleotides agree with TRBD2. Germline V lookup: CDR1 SNHLY, CDR2 FYNNEI. CDR3 length equals 16 residues. V was pared by 3 bases and J by 6 bases, with 5 bases of the junction left unmatched. Here the CDR3 reads CASSDWTSGTSGELFF. The CDR3 DNA follows: TGTGCCAGCAGTGACTGGACTAGCGGGACATCCGGGGAGCTGTTTTTT.

In the case of this clone: Other DNA sequences of this sample code for an identical CDR3. The chain carries TRBV28 and TRBJ2-3, with D tentatively TRBD1 or TRBD2 (5 bases each). CDR3 length equals 13 residues. Looked up from germline, CDR1 is MDHEN and CDR2 is SYDVKM. The V and J ends lost 8 bases and 1 base respectively, with 10 bases between them. For the CDR3, the DNA is TGTGCCAGCTCTTTGGGGGGCACAGATACGCAGTATTTT. Its translation: CASSLGGTDTQYF.

Comments on this clone: A far larger clone is just one base off, so this is likely a read error. The chain links TRBV30 to TRBJ1-4; 7 nucleotides agree with TRBD1. CDR1 and CDR2 from the germline V gene are GTSNPN and SVGIG (reference sequence). The CDR3 is 12 amino acids. CDR3 region: CAWQGQFEELFF. The CDR3 nucleotides read TGTGCCTGGCAGGGACAGTTTGAAGAACTGTTTTTT.

The sample holds a few counts of this clone. This CDR3 is also generated by other DNA sequences in the sample. CDR3 sequence (DNA): TGTGCCAGCTCACCCCCGGGACTAACAGATACGCAGTATTTT. Its protein is CASSPPGLTDTQYF. The chain employs TRBV18 and TRBJ2-3; 7 bases fit TRBD2. This CDR3 is 14 amino acids long. The V segment lost 3 bases and the J segment 3 bases; nucleotides outside the gene matches: 3. Germline CDR1 reads KGHSH; CDR2 reads LQKENI.

The chain uses TRBV7-6 and TRBJ2-1; TRBD2 aligns across 15 bases. The V gene end was trimmed by 5 bases and the J gene end by 1 base; junction bases not matched to a gene: 12. Germline-derived CDR1 and CDR2 are SGHVS and FNYEAQ. This CDR3 comprises 20 residues. For the CDR3, the DNA is TGTGCCAGCAGCCTCGGACTAGCGGGAGGGCCTATACCTTCCTACAATGAGCAGTTCTTC. It translates to CASSLGLAGGPIPSYNEQFF.

The sample holds many counts of this clone. This chain links TRBV28 with TRBJ2-1; a possible D gene is TRBD2 (6 bases). Germline assignment: CDR1 MDHEN and CDR2 SYDVKM. The CDR3 spans 14 residues. The V end lost 8 bases, the J end lost 14 bases, and 25 bases lay between the germline ends. For the CDR3, the DNA is TGTGCCAGCTATTCCCCCAATGGAGGGTCAGGAGAGTTCTTC. It encodes CASYSPNGGSGEFF.

As to this clone: Relative to the germline gene, one junction end is altered; a read error may explain this. The chain joins TRBV5-4 to TRBJ2-7, with 7 nucleotides matching TRBD1. CDR3 length equals 14 residues. The germline gives CDR1 SGHNT, CDR2 YYREEE (reference sequence). CDR3 sequence (DNA): TGTGCCAGCAGCCAACGGACAGGAAAATACGAGCGGTACTTC. This sequence encodes CASSQRTGKYERYF. Filled out from reference TRBV5-4 and TRBJ2-7, the complete variable domain reads ETGVTQSPTHLIKTRGQQVTLRCSSQSGHNTVSWYQQALGQGPQFIFQYYREEENGRGNFPPRFSGLQFPNYSSELNVNALELDDSALYLCASSQRTGKYERYFGPGTRLTVT.

Details on this clone: The same CDR3 arises from other DNA sequences in this sample as well. This chain links TRBV10-3 with TRBJ2-7, with D perhaps matching TRBD1 (6 bases). Looked up from germline, CDR1 is ENHRY and CDR2 is SYGVKD. CDR3 length equals 11 residues. Trimming stripped 6 bases from V and 3 bases from J, with 6 bases between. The CDR3 DNA reads as TGTGCCATCAGGGACAGCTACGAGCAGTACTTC. Translating it yields CAIRDSYEQYF.

The chain employs TRBV7-3 and TRBJ2-1; tentative D call: TRBD1 (5 bases). The CDR3 has 13 residues. The V gene lost 3 bases and the J gene lost 10 bases, with 13 bases spanning the gap. The germline V gene encodes CDR1 SGHTA and CDR2 FQGTGA. In nucleotides, the CDR3 is TGTGCCAGCAGCTTCACAGGAATCGGGGAGCAGTTCTTC. This encodes CASSFTGIGEQFF.

This rearrangement joins TRBV2 to TRBJ1-2; D is ambiguous. Germline CDR1 and CDR2: SNHLY and FYNNEI. CDR3 size: 13 residues. Trimming pared 2 bases from V and 3 bases from J, leaving 7 bases between. CDR3 sequence (DNA): TGTGCCAGCAGTGAACGGGGTTACTATGGCTACACCTTC. Protein: CASSERGYYGYTF.

V and J are TRBV27 and TRBJ2-2; 9 positions agree with TRBD1. V was pared by 5 bases and J by 4 bases, with 5 bases of the junction left unmatched. Germline-derived CDR1 and CDR2 are MNHEY and SMNVEV (reference sequence). CDR3 length: 15 residues. CDR3 DNA sequence: TGTGCCAGCAGTCCCCGGGACAGGGTCACCGGGGAGCTGTTTTTT. Protein product: CASSPRDRVTGELFF.

The V gene is TRBV28, the J gene TRBJ2-5, with 10 bases aligning to TRBD1. The J call could be wrong; TRBJ2-7 is a better fit for the DNA end. Germline V gene data show CDR1 as MDHEN and CDR2 as SYDVKM. This CDR3 region has 15 residues. The CDR3, as DNA: TGTGCCAGCAGTTTACCTGGACAGGGGGCCTACGAGCAGTACTTC. It specifies CASSLPGQGAYEQYF.

This chain connects TRBV7-8 to TRBJ1-5; the match to TRBD1 covers 8 bases. Trimming cost V 5 bases and J 9 bases; bases outside gene matches: 12. The V gene's germline CDR1 is SGHVS and CDR2 FQNEAQ. The CDR3 loop spans 15 amino acids. CDR3 DNA sequence: TGTGCCAGCAGCGCCCACGGACAGGGCCTAATGCCCCAGCATTTT. Translating gives CASSAHGQGLMPQHF.